The 27 T cell receptor beta chains given below trace back to one sample, sequenced in a study of blood T cell repertoires in COVID-19. Sequenced by immunoSEQ multiplex PCR; TCRdb stores in-frame clones only, minus some. The data show more than 110,000 clones, 84% seen once. The sample taken for sequencing was peripheral blood. Receptor source: a human donor in a cohort sampled during active COVID-19.

This clone was seen a handful of times. The chain combines TRBV5-1 with TRBJ1-3; TRBD1 matches 7 bases. The CDR3 length is 15 residues. CDR1 is SGHRS and CDR2 is YFSETQ in the germline V gene. Germline trimming cut 4 bases from V and 0 bases from J; bases unmatched to any gene: 4. The DNA for the CDR3 is TGCGCCAGCAGCCCCACAGGGGACTCTGGAAACACCATATATTTT. It specifies CASSPTGDSGNTIYF.

This chain connects TRBV11-3 to TRBJ2-3, with TRBD2 matching over 14 bases. The J segment lost 4 bases and the V segment lost 5 bases, leaving 5 bases of the junction unmatched. Germline loops: CDR1 SGHNT, CDR2 YENEEA. The CDR3 loop spans 16 amino acids. Here the CDR3 reads CASSAGTSGSADTQYF. The CDR3 region has the DNA TGTGCCAGCAGCGCGGGGACTAGCGGGAGCGCAGATACGCAGTATTTT.

V and J are TRBV12-3 or TRBV12-4 and TRBJ2-5; a possible D gene is TRBD1 (6 bases). The V gene lost 4 bases and the J gene lost 4 bases, with 10 bases spanning the gap. The CDR3 extends over 13 amino acids. CDR3 nucleotides: TGTGCCAGCAGTTCGGTAGGGGGAGAGACCCAGTACTTC. It translates to CASSSVGGETQYF.

This clone was detected a few times. This chain joins TRBV19 and TRBJ2-6; D call uncertain. The CDR3 is 14 amino acids. From germline, CDR1 is LNHDA and CDR2 SQIVND (reference sequence). V lost 5 bases, J lost 8 bases, and 13 bases lay in between. The CDR3 nucleotides are TGTGCCAGTAGTTCCCAAGAGCCGTCCAACGTCCTGACTTTC. This codes for CASSSQEPSNVLTF.

This clone appeared once. V is TRBV7-2 and J is TRBJ2-1, with 8 bases aligning to TRBD2. With 1 base clipped from V and 2 bases from J, the junction kept 1 base outside the gene matches. The germline gives CDR1 SGHTA, CDR2 FQGNSA. The CDR3 runs 15 residues. Here the CDR3 reads CASSLVGLAYNEQFF. CDR3 nucleotide sequence: TGTGCCAGCAGCTTAGTGGGACTAGCCTACAATGAGCAGTTCTTC. Based on the CDR3 plus reference TRBV7-2 and TRBJ2-1, the full variable domain is GAGVSQSPSNKVTEKGKDVELRCDPISGHTALYWYRQSLGQGLEFLIYFQGNSAPDKSGLPSDRFSAERTGGSVSTLTIQRTQQEDSAVYLCASSLVGLAYNEQFFGPGTRLTVL.

The rearrangement uses TRBV27 and TRBJ2-1; 13 nucleotides agree with TRBD2. Germline values: CDR1 MNHEY, CDR2 SMNVEV (reference sequence). After removal of 1 base from V and 5 bases from J, the junction contained 5 bases not matched to a gene. The CDR3 is made up of 17 amino acids. The CDR3 sequence: CASSLYGGTSGDNEQFF. The CDR3 nucleotides read TGTGCCAGCAGTTTATACGGGGGGACTAGCGGGGACAATGAGCAGTTCTTC.

This clone was recorded only once. The chain uses TRBV27 and TRBJ1-2, with D tentatively TRBD1 (5 bases). V was clipped by 2 bases and J by 5 bases, with 9 bases between them. Germline values: CDR1 MNHEY, CDR2 SMNVEV (reference sequence). This CDR3 comprises 13 residues. In DNA, the CDR3 is TGTGCCAGCAGTTTAAGGGAGGGGTATGGCTACACCTTC. As protein: CASSLREGYGYTF.

This sequence joins TRBV5-5 and TRBJ1-1; D remains unclear. The CDR3 has 17 amino acids. Germline V lookup: CDR1 SGHKS, CDR2 YYEKEE (reference sequence). Between the trimmed V and J ends, which lost 2 bases and 5 bases, there was a span of 22 bases. CDR3 protein: CASSFMSGSRGGTEAFF. DNA for the CDR3: TGTGCCAGCAGCTTTATGTCAGGCTCTCGGGGAGGAACTGAAGCTTTCTTT.

The chain has TRBV19 and TRBJ2-1; 9 bases fit TRBD2. The ends lost 2 bases at V and 3 bases at J; junction bases unmatched: 8. The CDR3 covers 17 residues. Germline CDR1 is LNHDA and CDR2 is SQIVND (reference sequence). The CDR3 DNA sequence: TGTGCCAGTAGTATAAACCCCGGGACTAGCAGCTACAATGAGCAGTTCTTC. Protein product: CASSINPGTSSYNEQFF.

The CDR3 here is CASRAQGLAKNIQYF. The DNA of the CDR3 is TGTGCCAGTAGAGCACAGGGTCTAGCCAAAAACATTCAGTACTTC. The chain combines TRBV19 with TRBJ2-4, with D possibly matching TRBD1 (6 bases). Trimming shortened V by 6 bases and J by 0 bases, and 12 bases separated the two germline ends. The CDR3 loop spans 15 amino acids. The germline V gene has CDR1 LNHDA and CDR2 SQIVND (reference sequence). The complete variable domain, with remaining parts taken from reference TRBV19 and TRBJ2-4, reads DGGITQSPKYLFRKEGQNVTLSCEQNLNHDAMYWYRQDPGQGLRLIYYSQIVNDFQKGDIAEGYSVSREKKESFPLTVTSAQKNPTAFYLCASRAQGLAKNIQYFGAGTRLSVL.

The chain carries TRBV5-1 and TRBJ2-3; TRBD2 aligns across 9 bases. Germline assignment: CDR1 SGHRS and CDR2 YFSETQ. The CDR3 is 16 residues long. The trim removed 5 bases at V and 4 bases at J, leaving 11 bases unmatched. The CDR3, as DNA: TGCGCCAGCAGGCCGGGACTAGCAATAACGGCAGATACGCAGTATTTT. Its translation: CASRPGLAITADTQYF.

The chain employs TRBV24-1 and TRBJ2-7; D may be TRBD1 (7 bases). CDR1 is KGHDR, CDR2 SFDVKD, per germline. V was shortened by 7 bases and J by 2 bases, with 32 bases between the two germline ends. The CDR3 runs to 20 residues. CDR3 bases: TGTGCCACCAGAGCTGTGTGGGCGGGACAGCCGGGACCCTGTGCCTACGAGCAGTACGTC. Its translation is CATRAVWAGQPGPCAYEQYV.

The chain links TRBV7-2 to TRBJ2-3; the match to TRBD2 covers 13 bases. After removal of 8 bases from V and 10 bases from J, the junction contained 3 bases not matched to a gene. The germline CDR1 and CDR2 sequences are SGHTA and FQGNSA. This CDR3 comprises 12 residues. Written as DNA, the CDR3 is TGTGCCAGCGGGGGACTAGCGGGGCCGCAGTATTTT. Translated: CASGGLAGPQYF.

The chain combines TRBV7-2 with TRBJ2-3; 13 nucleotides agree with TRBD2. Germline V gives CDR1 SGHTA, CDR2 FQGNSA. With V trimmed by 6 bases and J by 4 bases, 7 bases remained unmatched. This CDR3 is 16 amino acids long. This chain's CDR3 is CASSSGLAGLSDTQYF. CDR3 nucleotides: TGTGCCAGCAGTTCGGGACTAGCGGGACTTTCAGATACGCAGTATTTT. Supplemented by reference TRBV7-2 and TRBJ2-3, the full variable domain reads GAGVSQSPSNKVTEKGKDVELRCDPISGHTALYWYRQSLGQGLEFLIYFQGNSAPDKSGLPSDRFSAERTGGSVSTLTIQRTQQEDSAVYLCASSSGLAGLSDTQYFGPGTRLTVL.

V is TRBV7-3 and J is TRBJ2-3; 9 bases align to TRBD1. Per germline, CDR1 SGHTA and CDR2 FQGTGA. The J segment lost 5 bases and the V segment lost 4 bases, leaving 4 bases of the junction unmatched. This CDR3 comprises 14 residues. The CDR3 protein is CASSSQGAGDTQYF. CDR3 DNA: TGTGCCAGCAGCTCACAGGGGGCGGGAGATACGCAGTATTTT.

The J gene is TRBJ2-1, the V gene TRBV3-1 (or the pseudogene TRBV3-2), with 14 bases matching TRBD2. Germline CDR1 LGHDT, CDR2 YNNKEL (reference sequence). After removal of 4 bases from V and 2 bases from J, the junction contained 4 bases not matched to a gene. The CDR3 is 17 amino acids. CDR3 DNA: TGTGCCAGCAGCCCCCGACTAGCGGGAGGGCCCTACAATGAGCAGTTCTTC. This codes for CASSPRLAGGPYNEQFF.

This chain links TRBV9 with TRBJ2-1; 9 bases line up with TRBD1. The CDR3 covers 14 residues. Trimming took 6 bases from V and 10 from J; bases not matched to a gene: 11. The V gene's germline CDR1 is SGDLS and CDR2 YYNGEE. CDR3 sequence: CASTPGTGYGEQFF. The CDR3 bases are TGTGCCAGCACTCCCGGGACAGGGTATGGGGAGCAGTTCTTC.

The J gene is TRBJ1-6, the V gene TRBV7-9, with 10 nucleotides matching TRBD1. Per the germline V gene, CDR1 is SEHNR and CDR2 is FQNEAQ (reference sequence). Trimming cost V 5 bases and J 8 bases; bases outside gene matches: 12. This CDR3 contains 17 residues. DNA of the CDR3: TGTGCCAGCAGCCCGAAAAGGACAGGGGGAAATGATTCACCCCTCCACTTT. Translation: CASSPKRTGGNDSPLHF.

This chain links TRBV5-8 with TRBJ1-1; 10 nucleotides agree with TRBD1. J gave up 4 bases and V 1 base, and 4 bases lay outside the gene matches. The CDR3 is 15 residues long. Germline CDR1 is SGHTS and CDR2 is YDEGEE. The CDR3 DNA reads as TGTGCCAGCAGCTTGTCGGGACAGGGGTTCACTGAAGCTTTCTTT. This codes for CASSLSGQGFTEAFF.

The J gene is TRBJ1-3, the V gene TRBV11-3; 7 bases fit TRBD1. Trimming removed 0 bases from V and 0 bases from J; junction bases left unmatched: 11. The CDR3 consists of 19 residues. Germline V gene data show CDR1 as SGHNT and CDR2 as YENEEA. CDR3 region: CASSLDATRQGYSGNTIYF. The DNA for the CDR3 is TGTGCCAGCAGCTTAGACGCCACGAGACAGGGCTACTCTGGAAACACCATATATTTT.

This clone occurred a few times. The rearrangement uses TRBV12-3 or TRBV12-4 and TRBJ1-2; D gene uncertain. The CDR3 covers 12 residues. V dropped 5 bases and J dropped 4 bases, with 8 bases sitting between them. CDR3 nucleotides: TGTGCCAGCAGTCTCGGGTCCTATGGCTACACCTTC. It specifies CASSLGSYGYTF.

This clone was counted a single time. The chain employs TRBV9 and TRBJ1-3; a possible D gene is TRBD1 (5 bases). Trimming removed 5 bases from V and 0 bases from J, with 12 bases in between. This CDR3 is built from 15 residues. Germline V gene data show CDR1 as SGDLS and CDR2 as YYNGEE. The CDR3 loop reads CASSADSSSGNTIYF. CDR3 DNA: TGTGCCAGCAGTGCAGACAGTAGCTCTGGAAACACCATATATTTT.

The chain couples TRBV7-2 to TRBJ2-1, with 7 bases fitting TRBD1. Per germline, CDR1 SGHTA and CDR2 FQGNSA. This CDR3 is 15 amino acids long. The J segment lost 0 bases and the V segment lost 4 bases, leaving 3 bases of the junction unmatched. The CDR3 sequence: CASSSTGSSYNEQFF. The CDR3 bases are TGTGCCAGCAGCTCGACAGGGAGCTCCTACAATGAGCAGTTCTTC.

The chain recombines TRBV7-2 with TRBJ2-1; tentatively, D is TRBD1 (5 bases). V lost 7 bases to trimming and J lost 0 bases, with 13 bases between them. Looked up from germline, CDR1 is SGHTA and CDR2 is FQGNSA. This CDR3 has 15 amino acids. The CDR3 loop is CASTVRVSSYNEQFF. The CDR3 region has the DNA TGTGCCAGCACCGTCAGGGTTAGCTCCTACAATGAGCAGTTCTTC.

This chain links TRBV12-3 or TRBV12-4 with TRBJ2-2, with D unresolved. V dropped 0 bases and J dropped 10 bases, with 9 bases sitting between them. The CDR3 loop spans 13 amino acids. The CDR3: CASSLAPRPELFF. Written as DNA, the CDR3 is TGTGCCAGCAGTTTAGCACCGCGGCCGGAGCTGTTTTTT.

The genes are TRBV5-6 and TRBJ2-2; perhaps TRBD1 as D (5 bases). Trimming cost V 1 base and J 1 base, with 11 bases left between them. Germline lookup yields CDR1 SGHDT and CDR2 YYEEEE. The CDR3 totals 16 residues. CDR3 DNA: TGTGCCAGCAGCTTGTATAGGGGATTGAACACCGGGGAGCTGTTTTTT. This codes for CASSLYRGLNTGELFF. Looking up the rest from reference TRBV5-6 and TRBJ2-2 gives the full variable domain: DAGVTQSPTHLIKTRGQQVTLRCSPKSGHDTVSWYQQALGQGPQFIFQYYEEEERQRGNFPDRFSGHQFPNYSSELNVNALLLGDSALYLCASSLYRGLNTGELFFGEGSRLTVL.

The chain is built from TRBV15 and TRBJ2-2; 8 bases are shared with TRBD1. Germline V lookup: CDR1 LNHNV, CDR2 YYDKDF (reference sequence). CDR3 length equals 18 residues. V gave up 4 bases and J gave up 0 bases; unmatched junction bases: 10. CDR3 protein: CATSKRGNRGTNTGELFF. CDR3 bases: TGTGCCACCAGCAAACGAGGGAACAGGGGGACGAACACCGGGGAGCTGTTTTTT. The variable domain in full, with the rest retrieved from reference TRBV15 and TRBJ2-2, is DAMVIQNPRYQVTQFGKPVTLSCSQTLNHNVMYWYQQKSSQAPKLLFHYYDKDFNNEADTPDNFQSRRPNTSFCFLDIRSPGLGDTAMYLCATSKRGNRGTNTGELFFGEGSRLTVL.